This T cell receptor beta chain was obtained from a study of control samples from healthy donors and cancer patients. The method was immunoSEQ multiplex PCR; TCRdb's version includes in-frame clones alone and lacks a portion of them. In the table there are around 150,000 clones, around nine tenths of which are singletons. V was trimmed by 4 bases and J by 2 bases, leaving 13 bases between them. This CDR3 has 15 residues. Germline V CDR1 and CDR2: SGDLS, YYNGEE. This receptor was obtained from a man aged 25 to 45 in good health. Material: blood. The rearrangement links TRBV9 to TRBJ2-1, with a tentative D call TRBD2 (5 bases). CDR3 nucleotides: TGTGCCAGCAGCCGACTAACTAATACCTACAATGAGCAGTTCTTC. This sequence encodes CASSRLTNTYNEQFF. The entire variable domain, with the rest obtained from reference TRBV9 and TRBJ2-1, is as follows: DSGVTQTPKHLITATGQRVTLRCSPRSGDLSVYWYQQSLDQGLQFLIQYYNGEERAKGNILERFSAQQFPDLHSELNLSSLELGDSALYFCASSRLTNTYNEQFFGPGTRLTVL.